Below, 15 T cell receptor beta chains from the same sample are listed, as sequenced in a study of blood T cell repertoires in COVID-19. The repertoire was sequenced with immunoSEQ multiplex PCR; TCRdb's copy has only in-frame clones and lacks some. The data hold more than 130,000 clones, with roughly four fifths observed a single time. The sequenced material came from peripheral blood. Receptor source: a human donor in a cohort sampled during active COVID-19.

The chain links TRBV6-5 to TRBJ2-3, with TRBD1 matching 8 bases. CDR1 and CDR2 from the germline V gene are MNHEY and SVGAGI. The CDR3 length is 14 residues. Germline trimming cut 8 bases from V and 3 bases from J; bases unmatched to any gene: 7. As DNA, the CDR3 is TGTGCCAGCTCGGACAGGGACGGTACAGATACGCAGTATTTT. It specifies CASSDRDGTDTQYF.

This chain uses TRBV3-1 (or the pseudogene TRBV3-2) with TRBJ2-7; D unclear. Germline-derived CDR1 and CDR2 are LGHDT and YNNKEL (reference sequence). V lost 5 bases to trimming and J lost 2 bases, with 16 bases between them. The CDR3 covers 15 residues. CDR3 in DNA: TGTGCCAGCAGCTCCAGGTTTGAAGGTACCTACGAGCAGTACTTC. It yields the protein CASSSRFEGTYEQYF.

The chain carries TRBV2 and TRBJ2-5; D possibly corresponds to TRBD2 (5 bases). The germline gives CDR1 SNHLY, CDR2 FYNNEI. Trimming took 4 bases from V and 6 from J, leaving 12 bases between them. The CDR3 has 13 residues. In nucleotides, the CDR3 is TGTGCCAGCAGTGTGGACGGGGTGAAGACCCAGTACTTC. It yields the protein CASSVDGVKTQYF.

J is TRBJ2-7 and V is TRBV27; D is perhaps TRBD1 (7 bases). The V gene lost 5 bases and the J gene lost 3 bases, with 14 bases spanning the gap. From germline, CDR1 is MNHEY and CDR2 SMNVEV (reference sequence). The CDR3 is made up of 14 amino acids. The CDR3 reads CASSPRGTDYEQYF. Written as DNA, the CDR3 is TGTGCCAGCAGTCCCAGGGGGACTGACTACGAGCAGTACTTC.

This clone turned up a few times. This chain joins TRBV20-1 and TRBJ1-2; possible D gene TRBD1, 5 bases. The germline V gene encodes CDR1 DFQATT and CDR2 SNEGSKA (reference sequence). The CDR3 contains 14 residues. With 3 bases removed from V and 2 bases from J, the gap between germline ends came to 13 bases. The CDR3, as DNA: TGCAGTGCTAGTAGCAGGGTTTGGAACTATGGCTACACCTTC. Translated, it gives CSASSRVWNYGYTF.

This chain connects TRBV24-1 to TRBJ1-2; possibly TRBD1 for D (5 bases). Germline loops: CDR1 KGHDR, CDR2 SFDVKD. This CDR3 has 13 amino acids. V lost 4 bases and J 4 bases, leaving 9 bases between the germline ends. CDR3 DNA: TGTGCCACCAGTGAGGACAATTTCTATGGCTACACCTTC. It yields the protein CATSEDNFYGYTF.

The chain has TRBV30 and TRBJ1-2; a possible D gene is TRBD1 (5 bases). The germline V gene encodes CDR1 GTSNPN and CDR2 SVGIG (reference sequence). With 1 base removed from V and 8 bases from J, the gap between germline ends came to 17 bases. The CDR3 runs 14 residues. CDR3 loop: CAWSGGTVASGYTF. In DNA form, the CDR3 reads TGTGCCTGGAGTGGCGGGACTGTCGCGTCAGGCTACACCTTC. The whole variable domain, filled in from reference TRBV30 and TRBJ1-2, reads SQTIHQWPATLVQPVGSPLSLECTVEGTSNPNLYWYRQAAGRGLQLLFYSVGIGQISSEVPQNLSASRPQDRQFILSSKKLLLSDSGFYLCAWSGGTVASGYTFGSGTRLTVV.

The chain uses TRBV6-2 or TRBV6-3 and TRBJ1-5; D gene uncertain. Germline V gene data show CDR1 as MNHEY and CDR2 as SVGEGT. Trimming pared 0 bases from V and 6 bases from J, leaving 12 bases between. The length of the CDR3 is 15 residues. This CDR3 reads CASSYSPSGGQPQHF. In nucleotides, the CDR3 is TGTGCCAGCAGTTACTCCCCCTCGGGAGGTCAGCCCCAGCATTTT.

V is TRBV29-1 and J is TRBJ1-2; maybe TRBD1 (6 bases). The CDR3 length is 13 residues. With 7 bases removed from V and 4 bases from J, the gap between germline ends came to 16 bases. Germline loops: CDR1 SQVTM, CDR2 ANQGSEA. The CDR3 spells CSARTASGYGYTF. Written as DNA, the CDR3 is TGCAGCGCTAGGACAGCCTCCGGCTATGGCTACACCTTC.

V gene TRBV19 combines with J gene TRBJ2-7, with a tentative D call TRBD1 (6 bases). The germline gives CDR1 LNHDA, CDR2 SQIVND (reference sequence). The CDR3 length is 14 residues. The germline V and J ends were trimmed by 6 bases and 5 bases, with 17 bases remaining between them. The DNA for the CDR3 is TGTGCCAGTAGGCCGACAGGACCCACTAACGAGCAGTACTTC. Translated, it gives CASRPTGPTNEQYF. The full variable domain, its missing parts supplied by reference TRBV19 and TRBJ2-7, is DGGITQSPKYLFRKEGQNVTLSCEQNLNHDAMYWYRQDPGQGLRLIYYSQIVNDFQKGDIAEGYSVSREKKESFPLTVTSAQKNPTAFYLCASRPTGPTNEQYFGPGTRLTVT.

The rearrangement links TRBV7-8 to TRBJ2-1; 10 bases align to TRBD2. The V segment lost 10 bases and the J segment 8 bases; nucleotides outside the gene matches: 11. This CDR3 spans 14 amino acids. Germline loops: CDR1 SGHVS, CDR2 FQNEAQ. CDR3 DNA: TGTGCCACCTTAGCGGGGGGTATGGGCGATGAGCAGTTCTTC. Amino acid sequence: CATLAGGMGDEQFF.

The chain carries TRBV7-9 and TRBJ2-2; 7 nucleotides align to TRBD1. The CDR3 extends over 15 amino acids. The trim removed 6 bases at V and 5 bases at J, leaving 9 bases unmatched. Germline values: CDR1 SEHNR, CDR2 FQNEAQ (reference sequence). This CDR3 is CASSSRQGETGELFF. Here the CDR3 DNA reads TGTGCCAGCAGTTCCAGACAGGGTGAGACCGGGGAGCTGTTTTTT.

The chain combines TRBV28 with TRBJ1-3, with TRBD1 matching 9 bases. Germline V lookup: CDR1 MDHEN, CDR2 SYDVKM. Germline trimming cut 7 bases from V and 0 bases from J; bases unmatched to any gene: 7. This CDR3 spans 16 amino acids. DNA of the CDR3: TGTGCCAGCACTCGGGACAGGGCATTCTCTGGAAACACCATATATTTT. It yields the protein CASTRDRAFSGNTIYF.

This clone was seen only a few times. CDR3 loop: CASSLSYNEQFF. CDR3 bases: TGTGCCAGCAGCTTATCGTACAATGAGCAGTTCTTC. The chain combines TRBV7-9 with TRBJ2-1; D is unclear. The CDR3 runs to 12 residues. Between the trimmed V and J ends, which lost 2 bases and 4 bases, there was a span of 3 bases. Germline loops: CDR1 SEHNR, CDR2 FQNEAQ (reference sequence).

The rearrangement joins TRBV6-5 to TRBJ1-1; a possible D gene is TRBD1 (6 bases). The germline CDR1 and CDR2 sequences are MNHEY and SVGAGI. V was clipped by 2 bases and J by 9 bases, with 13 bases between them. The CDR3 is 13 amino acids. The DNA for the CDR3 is TGTGCCAGCAGTTACAATAGGGGACAACAAGCTTTCTTT. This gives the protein CASSYNRGQQAFF.